This T cell receptor (beta chain) was retrieved from a study of PD-1 blockade in mismatch repair-deficient tumors. Repertoires were generated with immunoSEQ multiplex PCR, while TCRdb's copy carries only in-frame clones and drops some. The sample lists 50,000 or so clones, around three quarters seen once, with less than 3.5% in the top ten. Unmatched junction bases numbered 4, after V lost 0 bases and J lost 2 bases. CDR1 SGHNT and CDR2 YYREEE come from the germline V gene (reference sequence). The CDR3 has 15 amino acids. The material was PBMCs, obtained before pembrolizumab treatment. The sequence came from an adult with mismatch repair-deficient cancer. The rearrangement joins TRBV5-4 to TRBJ2-5; 7 nucleotides align to TRBD1. As DNA, the CDR3 is TGTGCCAGCAGCTTGGGACAGGGCCTACAAGAGACCCAGTACTTC. Protein: CASSLGQGLQETQYF. Complete variable domain (other parts from reference TRBV5-4 and TRBJ2-5): ETGVTQSPTHLIKTRGQQVTLRCSSQSGHNTVSWYQQALGQGPQFIFQYYREEENGRGNFPPRFSGLQFPNYSSELNVNALELDDSALYLCASSLGQGLQETQYFGPGTRLLVL.